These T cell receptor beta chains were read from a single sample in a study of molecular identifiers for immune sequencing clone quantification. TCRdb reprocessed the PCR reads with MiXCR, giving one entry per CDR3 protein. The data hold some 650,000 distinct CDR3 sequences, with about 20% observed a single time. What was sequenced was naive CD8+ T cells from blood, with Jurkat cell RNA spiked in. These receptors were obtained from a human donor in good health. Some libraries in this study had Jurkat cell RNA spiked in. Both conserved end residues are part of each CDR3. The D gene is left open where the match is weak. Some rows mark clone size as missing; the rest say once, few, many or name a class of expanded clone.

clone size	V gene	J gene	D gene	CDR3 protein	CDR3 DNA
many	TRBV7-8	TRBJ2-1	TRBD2	CASSYGTSDNEQFF	TGTGCCAGCAGTTACGGGACTAGCGACAATGAGCAGTTCTTC
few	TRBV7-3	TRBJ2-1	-	CASSLTYSSYNEQFF	TGTGCCAGCAGCTTAACTTACAGTTCCTACAATGAGCAGTTCTTC
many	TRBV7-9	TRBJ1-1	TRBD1	CASSYVTGVPEAFF	TGTGCCAGCAGCTACGTTACAGGGGTCCCTGAAGCTTTCTTT
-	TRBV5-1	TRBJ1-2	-	CASSSVGQGGFYGYTF	TGCGCCAGCAGCTCCGTAGGCCAGGGAGGGTTCTATGGCTACACCTTC
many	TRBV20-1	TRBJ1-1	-	CSAREFVALRTEAFF	TGCAGTGCTAGAGAATTCGTGGCGCTTCGGACTGAAGCTTTCTTT
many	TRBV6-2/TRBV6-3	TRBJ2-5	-	CASSYSVYQETQYF	TGTGCCAGCAGTTATTCAGTTTACCAAGAGACCCAGTACTTC
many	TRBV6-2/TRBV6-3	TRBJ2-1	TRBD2	CASSRTSGGAYNEQFF	TGTGCCAGCTCCAGGACTAGCGGGGGCGCCTACAATGAGCAGTTCTTC
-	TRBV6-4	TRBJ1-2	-	CASSDSTEEWRGYTF	TGTGCCAGCAGTGACTCGACTGAGGAATGGAGAGGCTACACCTTC
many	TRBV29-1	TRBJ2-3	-	CSVVSWDKSTDTQYF	TGCAGCGTTGTTTCCTGGGACAAGAGCACAGATACGCAGTATTTT
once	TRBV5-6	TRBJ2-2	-	CASRDSYGELFF	TGTGCCAGCAGGGACAGCTACGGGGAGCTGTTTTTT
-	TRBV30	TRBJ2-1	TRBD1	CAWTDPGQGLNEQFF	TGTGCCTGGACCGATCCGGGACAGGGTCTAAATGAGCAGTTCTTC
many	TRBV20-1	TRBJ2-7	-	CSARENGDKLRNEQYF	TGCAGTGCTAGAGAGAATGGGGACAAGCTACGAAATGAGCAGTACTTC
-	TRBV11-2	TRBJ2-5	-	CASSLVSGSSETQYF	TGTGCCAGCAGCTTAGTTTCAGGGAGCTCGGAGACCCAGTACTTC
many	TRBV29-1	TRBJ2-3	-	CSVGGSSIGTDTQYF	TGCAGCGTTGGGGGGTCGTCGATTGGCACAGATACGCAGTATTTT
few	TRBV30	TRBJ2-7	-	CAWGLSSYEQYF	TGTGCCTGGGGTCTAAGCTCCTACGAGCAGTACTTC
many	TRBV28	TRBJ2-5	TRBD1	CASNLQGAPQTQYF	TGTGCCAGCAACCTCCAGGGGGCTCCTCAGACCCAGTACTTC
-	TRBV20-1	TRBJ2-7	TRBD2	CSALGLAGVSYEQYF	TGCAGTGCCTTGGGACTAGCGGGAGTCTCTTACGAGCAGTACTTC
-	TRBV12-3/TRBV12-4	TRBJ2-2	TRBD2	CASGPSPSGLNTGELFF	TGTGCCAGCGGTCCGAGCCCTAGCGGGTTGAACACCGGGGAGCTGTTTTTT
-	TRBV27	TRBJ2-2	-	CASSSGVVLGELFF	TGTGCCAGCAGCTCCGGGGTAGTGCTCGGGGAGCTGTTTTTT
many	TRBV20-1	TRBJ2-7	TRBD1	CSAREPGQPLYEQYF	TGCAGTGCTAGAGAGCCGGGACAGCCATTATACGAGCAGTACTTC
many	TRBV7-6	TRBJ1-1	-	CASSSGTNEAFF	TGTGCCAGCAGCTCGGGGACAAATGAAGCTTTCTTT
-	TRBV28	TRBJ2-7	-	CASRPQGGGPYEQYF	TGTGCCAGCAGACCCCAGGGGGGGGGGCCCTACGAGCAGTACTTC
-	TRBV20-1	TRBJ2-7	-	CSARWADSYEQCF	TGCAGTGCTAGGTGGGCAGACTCCTACGAGCAGTGCTTC
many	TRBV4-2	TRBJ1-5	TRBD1	CASPRYADRVNMVDQPQHF	TGTGCCAGCCCCCGTTACGCGGACAGGGTGAATATGGTTGATCAGCCCCAGCATTTT
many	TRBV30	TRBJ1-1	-	CAWSAVNTEAFF	TGTGCCTGGAGTGCAGTGAACACTGAAGCTTTCTTT
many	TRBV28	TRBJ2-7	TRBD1	CASRPNRGSTYEQYF	TGTGCCAGCAGACCGAACAGGGGGTCGACCTACGAGCAGTACTTC
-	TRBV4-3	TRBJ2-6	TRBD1	CASSQGTGGYVGANVLTF	TGCGCCAGCAGCCAAGGGACAGGGGGGTATGTTGGGGCCAACGTCCTGACTTTC
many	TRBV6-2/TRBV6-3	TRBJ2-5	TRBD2	CASSYVLSSGIGETQYF	TGTGCCAGCAGTTATGTACTGTCCAGCGGGATAGGAGAGACCCAGTACTTC
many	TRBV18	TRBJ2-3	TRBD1	CASSPPFRGPTDTQYF	TGTGCCAGCTCACCACCGTTCAGGGGGCCCACAGATACGCAGTATTTT
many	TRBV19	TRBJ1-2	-	CASSIFFGGDTGYTF	TGTGCCAGTAGTATCTTTTTCGGGGGAGATACTGGCTACACCTTC
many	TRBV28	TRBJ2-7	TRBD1	CASTVGQGSSYEQYF	TGTGCCAGCACCGTGGGACAGGGCTCCTCCTACGAGCAGTACTTC
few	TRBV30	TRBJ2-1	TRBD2	CAWGGGTTYNEQFF	TGTGCCTGGGGGGGGGGGACGACATACAATGAGCAGTTCTTC
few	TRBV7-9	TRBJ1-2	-	CASSAPLGADGYTF	TGTGCCAGCAGCGCGCCTCTAGGGGCCGACGGCTACACCTTC
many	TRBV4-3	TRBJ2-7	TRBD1	CASSPTTGEYYEQYF	TGCGCCAGCAGCCCAACGACAGGGGAGTACTACGAGCAGTACTTC
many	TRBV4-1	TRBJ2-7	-	CASSQHQPGRDIFYEQYF	TGCGCCAGCAGCCAACATCAACCCGGCCGGGACATTTTCTACGAGCAGTACTTC
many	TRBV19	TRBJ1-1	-	CASSVQSNTEAFF	TGTGCCAGTAGCGTGCAGTCGAACACTGAAGCTTTCTTT
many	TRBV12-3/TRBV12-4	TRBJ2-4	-	CASTNGEVFQNIQYF	TGTGCCAGCACCAACGGTGAAGTCTTCCAAAACATTCAGTACTTC
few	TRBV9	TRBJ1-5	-	CASSEGGGGGDQPQHF	TGTGCCAGCAGCGAGGGGGGGGGTGGTGGCGATCAGCCCCAGCATTTT
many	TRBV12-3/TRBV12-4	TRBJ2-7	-	CASSLGDAAYEQYF	TGTGCCAGCAGTTTAGGGGACGCTGCCTACGAGCAGTACTTC